These T cell receptor beta chains were read from a single sample in a study of cytomegalovirus exposure and HLA in healthy donors. Method: immunoSEQ multiplex PCR; TCRdb's copy keeps in-frame clones and lacks some. The sample has some 220,000 clones, over 75% seen once; the top ten hold roughly 0.45%. The specimen was PBMCs. Receptor source: a boy between 10 and 17 years old in good health and CMV-seronegative. Both conserved end residues are part of each CDR3. A D gene is named only where the DNA matches it firmly. Clone size appears in some rows only: once, few, many, or a class for an expanded clone.

clone_size: few
d_call: -
j_call: TRBJ2-1
cdr3_length: 11
v_call: TRBV6-5
cdr3_nt: TGTGCCAGCGCTGCGGAGCAGGAGCAGTTCTTC
cdr3_aa: CASAAEQEQFF

clone_size: -
d_call: -
j_call: TRBJ1-5
cdr3_length: 13
v_call: TRBV4-1
cdr3_nt: TGCGCCAGCAGCCAAGAGTTAGTCCGGGCCCAGCATTTT
cdr3_aa: CASSQELVRAQHF

clone_size: -
d_call: TRBD2
j_call: TRBJ2-7
cdr3_length: 18
v_call: TRBV10-3
cdr3_nt: TGTGCCATCGGAGCCTCTGGACTAGCGGGAGCGCCCTCTTACGAGCAGTACTTC
cdr3_aa: CAIGASGLAGAPSYEQYF

clone_size: -
d_call: TRBD1
j_call: TRBJ1-2
cdr3_length: 13
v_call: TRBV10-3
cdr3_nt: TGTGCCATCACCGGGACAGGGGAATGGGGCTACACCTTC
cdr3_aa: CAITGTGEWGYTF

clone_size: once
d_call: -
j_call: TRBJ2-5
cdr3_length: 13
v_call: TRBV11-3
cdr3_nt: TGTGCCAGCAGCCCCCTCCTGGGAGGTTCCCAGTACTTC
cdr3_aa: CASSPLLGGSQYF

clone_size: -
d_call: TRBD2
j_call: TRBJ2-1
cdr3_length: 15
v_call: TRBV6-5
cdr3_nt: TGTGCCAGCAGCGAGCGGGGCGAGATTTACAATGAGCAGTTCTTC
cdr3_aa: CASSERGEIYNEQFF

clone_size: -
d_call: -
j_call: TRBJ1-2
cdr3_length: 13
v_call: TRBV30
cdr3_nt: TGTGCCTGGAGTGGTCGGGACATTTCTGGCTACACCTTC
cdr3_aa: CAWSGRDISGYTF

clone_size: few
d_call: -
j_call: TRBJ2-5
cdr3_length: 14
v_call: TRBV29-1
cdr3_nt: TGCAGCGTTGGAGGCAAGATTAGCCAAGAGACCCAGTACTTC
cdr3_aa: CSVGGKISQETQYF

clone_size: -
d_call: TRBD2
j_call: TRBJ2-2
cdr3_length: 14
v_call: TRBV2
cdr3_nt: TGTGCCAGCGCTAGCGGGAGGGGCACCGGGGAGCTGTTTTTT
cdr3_aa: CASASGRGTGELFF

clone_size: -
d_call: TRBD1
j_call: TRBJ1-2
cdr3_length: 12
v_call: TRBV4-1
cdr3_nt: TGCGCCAGCAGCCAGGGACAGGGGGGCTACACCTTC
cdr3_aa: CASSQGQGGYTF

clone_size: -
d_call: TRBD1
j_call: TRBJ2-6
cdr3_length: 16
v_call: TRBV7-6
cdr3_nt: TGTGCCAGCAGCTTAGGACAGGGGGCTGGGGCCAACGTCCTGACTTTC
cdr3_aa: CASSLGQGAGANVLTF

clone_size: -
d_call: -
j_call: TRBJ2-7
cdr3_length: 15
v_call: TRBV25-1
cdr3_nt: TGTGCCAGCAGTGATAGGGCTACAGGATTCGGGGAGCAGTACTTC
cdr3_aa: CASSDRATGFGEQYF

clone_size: -
d_call: -
j_call: TRBJ1-4
cdr3_length: 15
v_call: TRBV19
cdr3_nt: TGTGCCAGTATATGGAGCGGGCAGGGTAATGAAAAACTGTTTTTT
cdr3_aa: CASIWSGQGNEKLFF

clone_size: few
d_call: -
j_call: TRBJ2-7
cdr3_length: 11
v_call: TRBV25-1
cdr3_nt: TGTGCCAGCAGGGGCCTGGACGAGCAGTACTTC
cdr3_aa: CASRGLDEQYF

clone_size: -
d_call: -
j_call: TRBJ2-7
cdr3_length: 14
v_call: TRBV9
cdr3_nt: TGTGCCAGCAGCGTAGACGTAGAGGGAAACGAGCAGTACTTC
cdr3_aa: CASSVDVEGNEQYF

clone_size: -
d_call: TRBD1
j_call: TRBJ1-5
cdr3_length: 15
v_call: TRBV4-2
cdr3_nt: TGTGCCAGCAGCCAAGAACAGGGGGCGAATCAGCCCCAGCATTTT
cdr3_aa: CASSQEQGANQPQHF

clone_size: -
d_call: TRBD1
j_call: TRBJ2-5
cdr3_length: 14
v_call: TRBV11-3
cdr3_nt: TGTGCCAGCAGCTCTAACAGGGGGGCGGAGACCCAGTACTTC
cdr3_aa: CASSSNRGAETQYF

clone_size: once
d_call: TRBD2
j_call: TRBJ2-5
cdr3_length: 18
v_call: TRBV4-1
cdr3_nt: TGCGCCAGCAGCCAAGATCGACTAGCGACCAGCCTTAAAGAGACCCAGTACTTC
cdr3_aa: CASSQDRLATSLKETQYF

clone_size: -
d_call: TRBD1
j_call: TRBJ1-1
cdr3_length: 15
v_call: TRBV5-1
cdr3_nt: TGCGCCAGCAGCTTGGCGGGGACAGTTAACACTGAAGCTTTCTTT
cdr3_aa: CASSLAGTVNTEAFF

clone_size: -
d_call: -
j_call: TRBJ2-3
cdr3_length: 14
v_call: TRBV6-5
cdr3_nt: TGTGCCACGCGCCCGGGACTCTTGCGGGATACGCAGTATTTT
cdr3_aa: CATRPGLLRDTQYF

clone_size: -
d_call: -
j_call: TRBJ1-6
cdr3_length: 15
v_call: TRBV10-1
cdr3_nt: TGCGCCAGTGAGAGGAGGGGCGCGTATAATTCACCCCTCCACTTT
cdr3_aa: CASERRGAYNSPLHF

clone_size: -
d_call: TRBD1
j_call: TRBJ2-2
cdr3_length: 15
v_call: TRBV27
cdr3_nt: TGTGCCAGCAGTCAGTCGGGACAGCCGGCCGGGGAGCTGTTTTTT
cdr3_aa: CASSQSGQPAGELFF

clone_size: -
d_call: TRBD1
j_call: TRBJ1-5
cdr3_length: 17
v_call: TRBV7-8
cdr3_nt: TGTGCCAGCAGCTCAACTACCGGGACAGGGGGCCGTCAGCCCCAGCATTTT
cdr3_aa: CASSSTTGTGGRQPQHF

clone_size: -
d_call: TRBD1
j_call: TRBJ1-1
cdr3_length: 16
v_call: TRBV5-1
cdr3_nt: TGCGCCAGCAGACAGGACAGGGGCTTCCTCGGCACTGAAGCTTTCTTT
cdr3_aa: CASRQDRGFLGTEAFF

clone_size: -
d_call: TRBD1
j_call: TRBJ1-1
cdr3_length: 12
v_call: TRBV5-6
cdr3_nt: TGTGCCAGCACCGATACAGGGGCTGAAGCTTTCTTT
cdr3_aa: CASTDTGAEAFF

clone_size: -
d_call: -
j_call: TRBJ2-3
cdr3_length: 14
v_call: TRBV6-5
cdr3_nt: TGTGCCAGCAGTTTTACTAGAAGCACAGATACGCAGTATTTT
cdr3_aa: CASSFTRSTDTQYF

clone_size: -
d_call: -
j_call: TRBJ2-7
cdr3_length: 12
v_call: TRBV6-5
cdr3_nt: TGTGCCAGCAGTTACTCGAGCTACGAGCAGTACTTC
cdr3_aa: CASSYSSYEQYF

clone_size: -
d_call: -
j_call: TRBJ2-2
cdr3_length: 12
v_call: TRBV19
cdr3_nt: TGTGCCAGCGACAAGAACACCGGGGAGCTGTTTTTT
cdr3_aa: CASDKNTGELFF

clone_size: -
d_call: -
j_call: TRBJ2-7
cdr3_length: 14
v_call: TRBV6-5
cdr3_nt: TGTGCCAGCGAGGGGAGGCCCGGCTCCTACGAGCAGTACTTC
cdr3_aa: CASEGRPGSYEQYF

clone_size: -
d_call: TRBD2
j_call: TRBJ2-7
cdr3_length: 15
v_call: TRBV7-6
cdr3_nt: TGTGCCAGCAGCTCCAGGACTAGCGGGGCGTACGAGCAGTACTTC
cdr3_aa: CASSSRTSGAYEQYF

clone_size: -
d_call: -
j_call: TRBJ2-7
cdr3_length: 15
v_call: TRBV6-6
cdr3_nt: TGTGCCAGCAGTTCTGGACGCCTAGCAGGCTACGAGCAGTACTTC
cdr3_aa: CASSSGRLAGYEQYF

clone_size: -
d_call: TRBD2
j_call: TRBJ2-2
cdr3_length: 18
v_call: TRBV4-1
cdr3_nt: TGCGCCAGCAGTCGTTTCGCTCGACTAGCCCTTGGGACCGGGGAGCTGTTTTTT
cdr3_aa: CASSRFARLALGTGELFF

clone_size: -
d_call: -
j_call: TRBJ2-7
cdr3_length: 14
v_call: TRBV27
cdr3_nt: TGTGCCAGCGGCCCCTACAGGGGAGGCTACGAGCAGTACTTC
cdr3_aa: CASGPYRGGYEQYF

clone_size: -
d_call: -
j_call: TRBJ1-2
cdr3_length: 16
v_call: TRBV7-9
cdr3_nt: TGTGCCAGCAGCTTTTCCGCGCCCCGCCCATCCTATGGCTACACCTTC
cdr3_aa: CASSFSAPRPSYGYTF

clone_size: -
d_call: -
j_call: TRBJ1-4
cdr3_length: 15
v_call: TRBV30
cdr3_nt: TGTGCCTGGAGTTTCCTGGGGGGAACTAATGAAAAACTGTTTTTT
cdr3_aa: CAWSFLGGTNEKLFF

clone_size: -
d_call: -
j_call: TRBJ1-1
cdr3_length: 12
v_call: TRBV2
cdr3_nt: TGTGCCAGCAGTCCCTGGACAGCTAGCGCTTTCTTT
cdr3_aa: CASSPWTASAFF

clone_size: once
d_call: -
j_call: TRBJ1-5
cdr3_length: 13
v_call: TRBV19
cdr3_nt: TGTGCCAGTAGTGTGGCTAGCAATCAGCCCCAGCATTTT
cdr3_aa: CASSVASNQPQHF

clone_size: -
d_call: -
j_call: TRBJ1-2
cdr3_length: 14
v_call: TRBV27
cdr3_nt: TGTGCCAGCAGCAAACTCGGGGAGGGGTATGGCTACACCTTC
cdr3_aa: CASSKLGEGYGYTF

clone_size: -
d_call: -
j_call: TRBJ1-2
cdr3_length: 14
v_call: TRBV27
cdr3_nt: TGTGCCAGCAGTTTATTTCAGGCGGGCTATGGCTACACCTTC
cdr3_aa: CASSLFQAGYGYTF

clone_size: -
d_call: -
j_call: TRBJ1-2
cdr3_length: 15
v_call: TRBV5-3
cdr3_nt: TGTGCCAGAAGCTTGTCTGAGGCAGGGTATGGCGGCTACACCTTC
cdr3_aa: CARSLSEAGYGGYTF

clone_size: -
d_call: -
j_call: TRBJ1-3
cdr3_length: 15
v_call: TRBV11-3
cdr3_nt: TGTGCCAGCAGCTTAGAGGCAGTCAGTGGAAACACCATATATTTT
cdr3_aa: CASSLEAVSGNTIYF

clone_size: once
d_call: TRBD2
j_call: TRBJ2-7
cdr3_length: 13
v_call: TRBV5-6
cdr3_nt: TGTGCCAGCAGCCCGGGGGGGCTCTACGAGCAGTACTTC
cdr3_aa: CASSPGGLYEQYF

clone_size: -
d_call: -
j_call: TRBJ1-5
cdr3_length: 13
v_call: TRBV19
cdr3_nt: TGTGCCAGTGTGCAGGCTTACAATCAGCCCCAGCATTTT
cdr3_aa: CASVQAYNQPQHF

clone_size: -
d_call: -
j_call: TRBJ1-1
cdr3_length: 12
v_call: TRBV29-1
cdr3_nt: TGCAGCGTTGAGGGCAGGATCACTGAAGCTTTCTTT
cdr3_aa: CSVEGRITEAFF

clone_size: -
d_call: -
j_call: TRBJ2-2
cdr3_length: 15
v_call: TRBV6-6
cdr3_nt: TGTGCCAGCAGGGGGGCTGGAGGAGGCACCGGGGAGCTGTTTTTT
cdr3_aa: CASRGAGGGTGELFF

clone_size: -
d_call: -
j_call: TRBJ2-7
cdr3_length: 13
v_call: TRBV10-1
cdr3_nt: TGCGCCAGCAGTGTAGAACCCTTCGGCGAGCAGTACTTC
cdr3_aa: CASSVEPFGEQYF

clone_size: -
d_call: -
j_call: TRBJ1-6
cdr3_length: 14
v_call: TRBV4-1
cdr3_nt: TGCGCCAGCAGGACAGGCCAGTATAATTCACCCCTCCACTTT
cdr3_aa: CASRTGQYNSPLHF

clone_size: -
d_call: -
j_call: TRBJ2-7
cdr3_length: 15
v_call: TRBV5-1
cdr3_nt: TGCGCCAGCAGCTCGAACGGGGTGTCGTCAACCGAGCAGTACTTC
cdr3_aa: CASSSNGVSSTEQYF

clone_size: -
d_call: TRBD1
j_call: TRBJ1-2
cdr3_length: 15
v_call: TRBV4-1
cdr3_nt: TGCGCCAGCAGCCAAGATCGGGGGACAGGGCGGGGCTACCCCTTC
cdr3_aa: CASSQDRGTGRGYPF

clone_size: -
d_call: -
j_call: TRBJ2-5
cdr3_length: 15
v_call: TRBV11-3
cdr3_nt: TGTGCCAGCAGCTTACCGACTGAATTCCAAGAGACCCAGTACTTC
cdr3_aa: CASSLPTEFQETQYF

clone_size: -
d_call: -
j_call: TRBJ2-2
cdr3_length: 15
v_call: TRBV7-8
cdr3_nt: TGTGCCAGCAGCTCGCCTAGACTATCCACCGGGGAGCTGTTTTTT
cdr3_aa: CASSSPRLSTGELFF

clone_size: -
d_call: -
j_call: TRBJ2-5
cdr3_length: 13
v_call: TRBV5-6
cdr3_nt: TGTGCCAGCAGCTTGGTAACGGAAGAGACCCAGTACTTC
cdr3_aa: CASSLVTEETQYF

clone_size: -
d_call: -
j_call: TRBJ2-7
cdr3_length: 15
v_call: TRBV6-5
cdr3_nt: TGTGCCAGCAGTTACAGTCACCCTAGCTCCTACGAGCAGTACTTC
cdr3_aa: CASSYSHPSSYEQYF

clone_size: once
d_call: -
j_call: TRBJ2-5
cdr3_length: 13
v_call: TRBV11-2
cdr3_nt: TGTGCCAGCTCTCAGGGGGGACAAGAGACCCAGTACTTC
cdr3_aa: CASSQGGQETQYF